One T cell receptor (beta chain) is described in this entry. The CDR3 consists of 19 residues. Looked up from germline, CDR1 is ENHRY and CDR2 is SYGVKD. V was clipped by 2 bases and J by 0 bases, with 22 bases between them. This sample is drawn from a study of blood T cell repertoires in COVID-19. Across the whole study: Acute and convalescent COVID-19 specimens originated in the United States, Italy and Spain. From T cells, B-cell-depleted T cells, or PBMCs came the material, which was cDNA or gDNA.

Per the study methods: Amplification from reference gene primers served as the basis for estimated nucleated cell counts. Produced via immunoSEQ multiplex PCR; TCRdb's table is partial and in-frame only. Clonal size and the V and J genes are those of that table, whereas D and trimming came from the DNA. The sample shows approximately 100,000 clones, around 94% of them seen only once. This clonotype originated in a man aged 50-60 years with active COVID-19. The chain has TRBV10-3 and TRBJ1-1; D is possibly TRBD1 (5 bases). The sequencing sample was made of peripheral blood. CDR3 residues: CAISEPNIGQRTMNTEAFF. CDR3 nucleotides: TGTGCCATCAGTGAGCCCAACATTGGCCAACGGACAATGAACACTGAAGCTTTCTTT.